This T cell receptor beta chain was sequenced in a study of vaccination effects on CD4 cells after COVID-19. This clone was counted once. The antigen is unknown. This CDR3 spans 14 amino acids. The V end was cut by 3 bases, the J end by 3 bases, with 8 bases between. CDR1 is LNHNV, CDR2 YYDKDF, per germline (reference sequence). Method: immunoSEQ multiplex PCR; TCRdb's copy keeps in-frame clones and lacks some. The sample includes roughly 17,000 clones, about 74% of them seen just once. Antigen-specific CD4+ T cells were expanded with viral peptide pools in the ViraFEST assay before sequencing. After less than 11 days in culture, the CD4+ T cells were isolated. Convalescent patients had PCR-confirmed SARS-CoV-2 infection between March and December 2020.

The TCR originated in a human donor who had a prior SARS-CoV-2 infection. The sample here was CD4+ T cells from PBMCs cultured with SARS-CoV-2 spike peptides, taken before COVID-19 vaccination. The genes are TRBV15 and TRBJ2-2; D tentatively fits TRBD1 or TRBD2 (5 bases each). CDR3 amino acids: CATSRGRHTGELFF. The CDR3 nucleotides read TGTGCCACCAGCAGGGGACGGCACACCGGGGAGCTGTTTTTT.